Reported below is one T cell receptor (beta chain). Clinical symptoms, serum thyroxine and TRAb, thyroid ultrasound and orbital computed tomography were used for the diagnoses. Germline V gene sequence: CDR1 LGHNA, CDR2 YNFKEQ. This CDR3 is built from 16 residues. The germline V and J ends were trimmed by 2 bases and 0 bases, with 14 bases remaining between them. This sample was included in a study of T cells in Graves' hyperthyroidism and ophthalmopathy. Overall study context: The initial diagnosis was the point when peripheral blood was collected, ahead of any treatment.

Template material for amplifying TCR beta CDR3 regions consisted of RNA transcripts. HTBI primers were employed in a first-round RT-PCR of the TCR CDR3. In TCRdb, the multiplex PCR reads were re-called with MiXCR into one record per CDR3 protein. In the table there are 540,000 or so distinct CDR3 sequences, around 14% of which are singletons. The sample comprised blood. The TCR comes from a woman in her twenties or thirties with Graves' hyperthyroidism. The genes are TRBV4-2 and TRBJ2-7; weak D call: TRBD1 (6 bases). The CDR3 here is CASSQSHRVGSYEQYF. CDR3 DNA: TGTGCCAGCAGCCAATCCCACAGGGTTGGCTCCTACGAGCAGTACTTC.